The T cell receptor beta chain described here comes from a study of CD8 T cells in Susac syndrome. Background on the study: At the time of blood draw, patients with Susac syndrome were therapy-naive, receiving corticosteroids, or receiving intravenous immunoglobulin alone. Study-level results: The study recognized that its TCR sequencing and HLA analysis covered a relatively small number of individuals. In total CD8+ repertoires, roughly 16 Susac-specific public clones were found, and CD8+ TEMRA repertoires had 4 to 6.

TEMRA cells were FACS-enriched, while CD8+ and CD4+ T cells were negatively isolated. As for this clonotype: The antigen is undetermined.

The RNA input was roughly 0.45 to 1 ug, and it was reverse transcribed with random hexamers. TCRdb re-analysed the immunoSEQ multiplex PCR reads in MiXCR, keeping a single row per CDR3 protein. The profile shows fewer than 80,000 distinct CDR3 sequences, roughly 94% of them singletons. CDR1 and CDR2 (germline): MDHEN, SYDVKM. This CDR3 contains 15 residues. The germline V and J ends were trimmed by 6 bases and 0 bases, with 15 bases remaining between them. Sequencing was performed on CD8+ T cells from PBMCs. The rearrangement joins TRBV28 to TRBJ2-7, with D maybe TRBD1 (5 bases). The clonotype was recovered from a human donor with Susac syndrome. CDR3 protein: CASRDKGASSYEQYF. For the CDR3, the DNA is TGTGCCAGCAGGGATAAAGGGGCCAGCTCCTACGAGCAGTACTTC.